These 30 T cell receptor beta chains originate from one sample sequenced in a study of T cell repertoires in cytomegalovirus infection. No antigen has been assigned to these receptors. TCRdb processed the reads anew with MiXCR; each CDR3 protein has one entry. The sample records 830,000 or so distinct CDR3 sequences, approximately 30% being singletons. Here the sequenced sample was cultured CD8+ T cells from PBMCs, taken from culture after CMV antigen stimulation. These TCRs come from a human donor in good health (CMV status not recorded). Some clones in this sample may be carry-over from other donors' samples.

The V and J genes are TRBV7-4 and TRBJ1-1; perhaps TRBD1 as D (6 bases). V lost 5 bases, J lost 3 bases, and 19 bases lay in between. The germline V gene encodes CDR1 SGHVT and CDR2 SQSDAQ. This CDR3 region has 16 residues. The CDR3 loop reads CASSLRTAGVDTEAFF. In DNA, the CDR3 is TGTGCCAGCAGCCTACGAACTGCAGGGGTCGACACTGAAGCTTTCTTT. Full variable domain (rest looked up from reference TRBV7-4 and TRBJ1-1): GAGVSQSPRYKVAKRGRDVALRCDSISGHVTLYWYRQTLGQGSEVLTYSQSDAQRDKSGRPSGRFSAERPERSVSTLKIQRTEQGDSAVYLCASSLRTAGVDTEAFFGQGTRLTVV.

The J gene is TRBJ2-5, the V gene TRBV7-3, with D possibly TRBD2 on 5 matching bases. Germline V lookup: CDR1 SGHTA, CDR2 FQGTGA. V dropped 5 bases and J dropped 4 bases, with 17 bases sitting between them. The CDR3 totals 15 residues. CDR3 in amino acids: CASSPRQSRGETQYF. CDR3 in DNA: TGTGCCAGCAGCCCCCGACAATCTCGGGGAGAGACCCAGTACTTC.

This clonotype appeared a few times. This chain connects TRBV15 to TRBJ2-3, with D perhaps TRBD1 or TRBD2 (6 bases each). Trimming removed 0 bases at V and 1 base at J, with 17 bases between. Germline V CDR1 and CDR2: LNHNV, YYDKDF (reference sequence). This CDR3 has 18 residues. CDR3 nucleotide sequence: TGTGCCACCAGCAGAGATGCGGGACACAAGGTTGGCACAGATACGCAGTATTTT. It yields the protein CATSRDAGHKVGTDTQYF.

This chain joins TRBV6-5 and TRBJ2-3; D is unresolved. Germline loops: CDR1 MNHEY, CDR2 SVGAGI. The CDR3 runs to 13 residues. Trimming stripped 0 bases from V and 8 bases from J, with 9 bases between. CDR3 amino acids: CASSYSSKGTQYF. CDR3 coding DNA: TGTGCCAGCAGTTACTCGAGTAAGGGTACGCAGTATTTT.

J is TRBJ1-2 and V is TRBV7-9, with TRBD1 as a possible D gene (5 bases). CDR3 length: 16 residues. Germline V lookup: CDR1 SEHNR, CDR2 FQNEAQ (reference sequence). The V gene lost 5 bases and the J gene lost 5 bases, with 21 bases spanning the gap. The CDR3 sequence: CASSITEGKDWYGYTF. CDR3 DNA sequence: TGTGCCAGCAGCATTACAGAGGGGAAGGACTGGTATGGCTACACCTTC.

A few counts support this clonotype. Written as DNA, the CDR3 is TGTGCCAGCAGTTTAATCGGCAGTTCCTATGAGCAGTTCTTC. Translated: CASSLIGSSYEQFF. The chain employs TRBV12-3 or TRBV12-4 and TRBJ2-1; D unclear. The CDR3 consists of 14 residues. V was clipped by 2 bases and J by 8 bases, with 13 bases between them.

Comment on this clonotype: At one boundary the junction diverges from the germline segment, which might be a read error. The chain is built from TRBV11-3 and TRBJ2-5; tentatively, D is TRBD1 (5 bases). The CDR3 runs 13 residues. Germline V gene lookup returns CDR1 SGHNT and CDR2 YENEEA. In DNA, the CDR3 is TGTGCCACCAGCTTCGCAGGGTCAGAGACCCAGTACTTC. Translated, it gives CATSFAGSETQYF.

CDR3 amino acids: CASSAWAGEQFF. The CDR3 DNA reads as TGTGCCAGCAGCGCCTGGGCGGGTGAGCAGTTCTTC. This rearrangement joins TRBV4-2 to TRBJ2-1, with D perhaps matching TRBD2 (5 bases). V was shortened by 5 bases and J by 9 bases, with 11 bases between the two germline ends. The CDR3 contains 12 residues. The germline V gene encodes CDR1 LGHNA and CDR2 YNFKEQ.

The V call is TRBV12-3 or TRBV12-4, the J call TRBJ2-1, with TRBD1 matching 7 bases. The CDR3 has 12 amino acids. J gave up 8 bases and V 5 bases, and 3 bases lay outside the gene matches. The CDR3 is CASSVQGYEQFF. Written as DNA, the CDR3 is TGTGCCAGCAGTGTACAGGGGTATGAGCAGTTCTTC.

There are many counts of this clonotype. The chain combines TRBV12-3 or TRBV12-4 with TRBJ2-7; the D gene is possibly TRBD1 (6 bases). V was clipped by 8 bases and J by 3 bases, with 11 bases between them. The CDR3 is 12 residues long. CDR3 protein: CASGAGVYEQYF. As DNA, the CDR3 is TGTGCCAGCGGGGCAGGGGTCTACGAGCAGTACTTC.

This clonotype was seen only a few times. The rearrangement links TRBV5-6 to TRBJ2-5; D not resolved. The CDR3 extends over 16 amino acids. V lost 0 bases to trimming and J lost 1 base, with 13 bases between them. Germline CDR1 and CDR2: SGHDT and YYEEEE. The CDR3 nucleotides are TGTGCCAGCAGCTTGGTCGGTTACACCTTCCAAGAGACCCAGTACTTC. This gives the protein CASSLVGYTFQETQYF. Combining the CDR3 with reference TRBV5-6 and TRBJ2-5 gives the whole variable domain DAGVTQSPTHLIKTRGQQVTLRCSPKSGHDTVSWYQQALGQGPQFIFQYYEEEERQRGNFPDRFSGHQFPNYSSELNVNALLLGDSALYLCASSLVGYTFQETQYFGPGTRLLVL.

This clonotype showed up many times. This sequence joins TRBV7-9 and TRBJ2-3; D gene unclear. The V gene lost 5 bases and the J gene lost 4 bases, with 13 bases spanning the gap. Per the germline V gene, CDR1 is SEHNR and CDR2 is FQNEAQ (reference sequence). The CDR3 length is 14 residues. CDR3 coding DNA: TGTGCCAGCAGCCCCCGAGAGGACCCAGATACGCAGTATTTT. The encoded protein is CASSPREDPDTQYF.

V and J are TRBV19 and TRBJ2-7; TRBD1 is a possible D gene (6 bases). V was clipped by 4 bases and J by 3 bases, with 16 bases between them. The CDR3 length is 15 residues. Germline V gene sequence: CDR1 LNHDA, CDR2 SQIVND (reference sequence). The CDR3 region has the DNA TGTGCCAGTAGTAAGGGGGAGACCTACAACTACGAGCAGTACTTC. Amino acid sequence: CASSKGETYNYEQYF.

This clonotype was seen once. This sequence joins TRBV10-1 and TRBJ1-6, with 8 bases aligning to TRBD1. The germline gives CDR1 WNHNN, CDR2 SYGVQD (reference sequence). Unmatched junction bases numbered 5, after V lost 3 bases and J lost 4 bases. This CDR3 has 16 residues. The CDR3 region is CASSESDREYNSPLHF. CDR3 sequence (DNA): TGCGCCAGCAGTGAATCGGACAGGGAATATAATTCACCCCTCCACTTT.

A few counts support this clonotype. V and J are TRBV25-1 and TRBJ1-6; 7 bases fit TRBD1. The germline CDR1 and CDR2 sequences are MGHDK and SYGVNS. With V trimmed by 5 bases and J by 9 bases, 7 bases remained unmatched. This CDR3 has 14 residues. CDR3: CASSRTGYGSPLHF. The CDR3 bases are TGTGCCAGCAGTAGGACAGGTTATGGTTCACCCCTCCACTTT.

The chain couples TRBV4-1 to TRBJ2-1; 9 nucleotides line up with TRBD2. Trimming at V came to 1 base and at J to 5 bases, leaving 3 bases not matched to a gene. From germline, CDR1 is MGHRA and CDR2 YSYEKL. The CDR3 consists of 15 residues. CDR3 DNA sequence: TGCGCCAGCAGCCAAGTTGCTAGCGGGGACAATGAGCAGTTCTTC. Protein: CASSQVASGDNEQFF.

The rearrangement joins TRBV5-5 to TRBJ1-5; 9 bases align to TRBD1. The V gene end was trimmed by 4 bases and the J gene end by 6 bases; junction bases not matched to a gene: 11. Germline V gives CDR1 SGHKS, CDR2 YYEKEE (reference sequence). The CDR3 totals 16 residues. CDR3 sequence: CASSHSGQGSAQPQHF. The CDR3 nucleotides are TGTGCCAGCAGCCACTCGGGACAGGGCAGTGCTCAGCCCCAGCATTTT.

This sequence joins TRBV6-6 and TRBJ1-5; no firm D call. V lost 10 bases, J lost 0 bases, and 10 bases lay in between. The CDR3 spans 13 residues. Germline CDR1 is MNHNY and CDR2 is SVGAGI (reference sequence). CDR3 in amino acids: CATTENSNQPQHF. CDR3 nucleotide sequence: TGTGCCACCACCGAAAATAGCAATCAGCCCCAGCATTTT.

The J gene is TRBJ1-1, the V gene TRBV5-4; D possibly corresponds to TRBD1 (5 bases). This CDR3 has 15 residues. Trimming removed 0 bases at V and 5 bases at J, with 14 bases between. CDR1 is SGHNT, CDR2 YYREEE, per germline (reference sequence). CDR3 in amino acids: CASSLATGGVTEAFF. For the CDR3, the DNA is TGTGCCAGCAGCTTGGCCACGGGAGGGGTTACTGAAGCTTTCTTT. Together with reference TRBV5-4 and TRBJ1-1, the CDR3 gives the full variable domain: ETGVTQSPTHLIKTRGQQVTLRCSSQSGHNTVSWYQQALGQGPQFIFQYYREEENGRGNFPPRFSGLQFPNYSSELNVNALELDDSALYLCASSLATGGVTEAFFGQGTRLTVV.

The chain couples TRBV6-5 to TRBJ2-7; TRBD1 agrees at 12 bases. The germline V gene has CDR1 MNHEY and CDR2 SVGAGI. V trimming: 0 bases; J trimming: 6 bases; junction bases outside the gene matches: 6. The CDR3 is 16 residues long. The CDR3 DNA is TGTGCCAGCAGTTACTCTCCCGGGACAGGGGGCAGCGAGCAGTACTTC. Its protein product is CASSYSPGTGGSEQYF.

J is TRBJ2-7 and V is TRBV27; TRBD2 aligns across 14 bases. The CDR3 loop spans 14 amino acids. After removal of 4 bases from V and 6 bases from J, the junction contained 2 bases not matched to a gene. CDR1 MNHEY and CDR2 SMNVEV come from the germline V gene (reference sequence). For the CDR3, the DNA is TGTGCCAGCAGTTCGGGACTAGCGGGGGTCGAGCAGTACTTC. This encodes CASSSGLAGVEQYF.

This clonotype has only a few counts. The V call is TRBV7-6, the J call TRBJ2-7; TRBD1 matches 8 bases. V shed 1 base, J shed 0 bases, and the junction held 2 bases outside the gene matches. The CDR3 consists of 15 residues. Germline V lookup: CDR1 SGHVS, CDR2 FNYEAQ. CDR3 amino acids: CASSLGTGISYEQYV. CDR3 coding DNA: TGTGCCAGCAGCTTAGGGACAGGGATCTCCTACGAGCAGTACGTC.

J is TRBJ2-7 and V is TRBV6-6; D gene uncertain. The germline CDR1 and CDR2 sequences are MNHNY and SVGAGI (reference sequence). V was shortened by 5 bases and J by 4 bases, with 27 bases between the two germline ends. The CDR3 loop spans 18 amino acids. CDR3 in DNA: TGTGCCAGCAGTGATCCATCAACTACAACAGAAACCAATTACGAGCAGTACTTC. This gives the protein CASSDPSTTTETNYEQYF.

This sequence joins TRBV5-6 and TRBJ2-1; D call uncertain. CDR3 size: 15 residues. The germline V gene encodes CDR1 SGHDT and CDR2 YYEEEE. The V gene lost 4 bases and the J gene lost 2 bases, with 13 bases spanning the gap. The CDR3 reads CASSGVRTAYNEQFF. The DNA of the CDR3 is TGTGCCAGCAGCGGGGTTCGTACGGCCTACAATGAGCAGTTCTTC.

This clonotype appeared a few times. V and J are TRBV5-6 and TRBJ2-1, with D possibly TRBD2 on 5 matching bases. CDR1 is SGHDT, CDR2 YYEEEE, per germline. This CDR3 has 15 residues. The germline V and J ends were trimmed by 4 bases and 4 bases, with 15 bases remaining between them. CDR3 in DNA: TGTGCCAGCAGCCCGGGGTTGACGGGATACAATGAGCAGTTCTTC. Amino acids: CASSPGLTGYNEQFF. Full variable domain (outside the CDR3, taken from reference TRBV5-6 and TRBJ2-1): DAGVTQSPTHLIKTRGQQVTLRCSPKSGHDTVSWYQQALGQGPQFIFQYYEEEERQRGNFPDRFSGHQFPNYSSELNVNALLLGDSALYLCASSPGLTGYNEQFFGPGTRLTVL.

The V and J genes are TRBV19 and TRBJ2-1; tentative D call: TRBD1 (6 bases). Trimming cost V 6 bases and J 6 bases, with 18 bases left between them. Germline V lookup: CDR1 LNHDA, CDR2 SQIVND (reference sequence). This CDR3 comprises 15 residues. The CDR3 DNA is TGTGCCAGTAGCCGATACAGGGAACCTGGCAATGAGCAGTTCTTC. Its translation: CASSRYREPGNEQFF. The whole variable domain, filled in from reference TRBV19 and TRBJ2-1, reads DGGITQSPKYLFRKEGQNVTLSCEQNLNHDAMYWYRQDPGQGLRLIYYSQIVNDFQKGDIAEGYSVSREKKESFPLTVTSAQKNPTAFYLCASSRYREPGNEQFFGPGTRLTVL.

In its sample, this clonotype was seen a few times. The rearrangement joins TRBV6-2 or TRBV6-3 to TRBJ2-1; D is ambiguous. Germline CDR1 reads MNHEY; CDR2 reads SVGEGT. V was pared by 2 bases and J by 2 bases, with 16 bases between. The CDR3 runs 17 residues. CDR3 sequence reads: CASSYGFPTTAYNEQFF. CDR3 coding DNA: TGTGCCAGCAGTTACGGTTTTCCCACTACCGCCTACAATGAGCAGTTCTTC.

This clonotype was recorded many times. This rearrangement joins TRBV11-2 to TRBJ1-5; D might be TRBD1 (6 bases). The V and J ends lost 5 bases and 2 bases respectively, with 13 bases between them. The CDR3 is 15 amino acids. CDR1 SGHAT and CDR2 FQNNGV come from the germline V gene. The CDR3 here is CASSPGGGGNQPQHF. For the CDR3, the DNA is TGTGCCAGCAGCCCGGGGGGGGGCGGCAATCAGCCCCAGCATTTT.

The chain has TRBV6-6 and TRBJ1-4, with D unresolved. Germline V gene sequence: CDR1 MNHNY, CDR2 SVGAGI (reference sequence). V lost 5 bases to trimming and J lost 12 bases, with 16 bases between them. This CDR3 is built from 13 residues. The DNA of the CDR3 is TGTGCCAGCAGTAAGGGCCTCTCAGCGGAACTGTTTTTT. It codes for CASSKGLSAELFF.

This clonotype was seen ten or more times. Here the CDR3 reads CASSFRGRITDTQYF. The DNA of the CDR3 is TGTGCCAGCAGTTTTCGGGGGCGTATCACAGATACGCAGTATTTT. This chain uses TRBV12-3 or TRBV12-4 with TRBJ2-3, with D perhaps matching TRBD1 or TRBD2 (6 bases each). This CDR3 has 15 amino acids. V was cut by 3 bases and J by 2 bases, with 12 bases left in between.